The source of this T cell receptor (beta chain) is a study of blood T cell repertoires in COVID-19. Per the authors' pipeline: Estimates of nucleated cell counts were drawn from the amplification of reference gene primers. Sequenced by immunoSEQ multiplex PCR; TCRdb stores in-frame clones only, minus some. Clone size and V and J calls were adopted from that table, with D and trimming inferred from the DNA. The sample shows about 170,000 clones, around 83% of them seen only once. The V gene's germline CDR1 is MGHRA and CDR2 YSYEKL. V lost 4 bases and J lost 8; bases outside the gene matches: 5. The CDR3 length is 13 residues.

This receptor was taken from a woman aged 70-85 years who had recovered from COVID-19. The source material was peripheral blood. This chain connects TRBV4-1 to TRBJ2-1; 7 bases match TRBD1. CDR3 DNA sequence: TGCGCCAGCAGCCCGACAGGGCGTTATGAGCAGTTCTTC. Translated, it gives CASSPTGRYEQFF.